Detailed here is one T cell receptor (beta chain). No cognate antigen has been identified for it. No qualities accompany the bases; no much larger clone lies one base away. This sample stems from a study of T cell changes during pregnancy in multiple sclerosis (dated by TCRdb to about 2019). With regard to the full study: Changes in the T cell repertoire over the course of pregnancy were examined in this study in women with multiple sclerosis.

Library creation used the immunoSEQ multiplex PCR assay. This immuneACCESS table, as held by TCRdb, lists in-frame sequences with V and J called but not all clones. Of the missing ones, under half trace to an unresolved V gene in checked studies; the others have no known cause. For this sample there are 75,000 to 95,000 clones; over 80% appear just once. The ten largest clones capture just over 2% of the sample. Based on the germline V gene, the CDR1 and CDR2 sequences are MNHNS and SASEGT. Reading from cysteine to phenylalanine, the CDR3 counts 15 amino acids. The sequence is cut down to CDR3 DNA, 45 bases in frame from base 1. The V end gives up 4 bases and the J end 2 bases, leaving 5 bases in the junction not matched to a gene.

The sequence is built from TRBV6-1 and TRBJ2-3; TRBD2 fits 8 bases in the junction. The sample here was peripheral blood, taken after pregnancy. This sequence was found in a female donor with multiple sclerosis, enrolled in a pregnancy study. CDR3 loop: CASSVGGAPTDTQYF. The nucleotide sequence reads TGTGCCAGCAGTGTCGGGGGGGCCCCCACAGATACGCAGTATTTT.